This is a list of T cell receptor beta chains from one sample in a study of blood T cell repertoires in COVID-19. TCRdb's copy holds only in-frame clones and misses some; the assay was immunoSEQ multiplex PCR. The sample holds about 28,000 clones, about 85% seen once. Material: peripheral blood. The source is a human donor in a cohort sampled during active COVID-19. CDR3s include the opening cysteine and the closing phenylalanine or tryptophan. Each record gives: J gene, D gene, V gene, CDR3 DNA, CDR3 protein. A D gene is named only where the DNA matches it firmly.

TRBJ1-5 TRBD1 TRBV7-9 TGTGCCAGCAGCCCACAGGGGGGCGCGGTTCAGCCCCAGCATTTT CASSPQGGAVQPQHF
TRBJ1-1 . TRBV6-6 TGTGCCAGCAGTTACGCGACAGTTCGGCCTGAAGCTTTCTTT CASSYATVRPEAFF
TRBJ1-6 . TRBV7-8 TGTGCCAGCAGCTTAGGGACGGGAAATTCACCCCTCCACTTT CASSLGTGNSPLHF
TRBJ2-1 . TRBV5-1 TGCGCCAGCAGCTTGGTGGGGGGTCCCTACAATGAGCAGTTCTTC CASSLVGGPYNEQFF
TRBJ1-4 . TRBV4-2 TGTGCCAGCAGCCAAGATTCTGCAACTAATGAAAAACTGTTTTTT CASSQDSATNEKLFF
TRBJ2-3 . TRBV19 TGTGCCAGTATTTCGAGCGCCACAGATACGCAGTATTTT CASISSATDTQYF
TRBJ1-1 . TRBV19 TGTGCCAGTAAGGGCGGCAGGGACTTAGGGGAAGCTTTCTTT CASKGGRDLGEAFF
TRBJ2-7 . TRBV27 TGTGCCAGCTCCTCCCCAGGGGGGAGCCGGAGGGAGCAGTACTTC CASSSPGGSRREQYF
TRBJ2-3 . TRBV2 TGTGCCAGCAGTGAGGGGGCACTGGGCACAGATACGCAGTATTTT CASSEGALGTDTQYF
TRBJ2-5 TRBD2 TRBV19 TGTGCCAGTAGTCGGGCTAGCGGGACCCAGTACTTC CASSRASGTQYF
TRBJ1-5 . TRBV18 TGTGCCAGCGCACGGGGACAACAACAGCAGCCCCAGCATTTT CASARGQQQQPQHF